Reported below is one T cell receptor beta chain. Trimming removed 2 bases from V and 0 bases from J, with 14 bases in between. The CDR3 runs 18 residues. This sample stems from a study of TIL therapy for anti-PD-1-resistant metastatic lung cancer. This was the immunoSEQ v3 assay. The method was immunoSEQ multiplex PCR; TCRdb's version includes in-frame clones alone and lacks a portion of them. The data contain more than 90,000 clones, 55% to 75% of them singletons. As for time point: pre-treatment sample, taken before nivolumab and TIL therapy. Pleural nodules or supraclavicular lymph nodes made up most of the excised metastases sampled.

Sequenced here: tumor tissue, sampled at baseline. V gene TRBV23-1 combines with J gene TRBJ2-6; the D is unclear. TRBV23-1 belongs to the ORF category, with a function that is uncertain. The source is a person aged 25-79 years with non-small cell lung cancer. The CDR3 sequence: CASSQPKDPRSGANVLTF. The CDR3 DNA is TGCGCCAGCAGTCAACCTAAGGACCCCCGCTCTGGGGCCAACGTCCTGACTTTC.